The 8 T cell receptor beta chains below all came from one sample that was sequenced in a study of CD8 T cells in ankylosing spondylitis. Via MiXCR, TCRdb re-called the 5' RACE reads, giving one row per CDR3 protein. Altogether 230,000 or so distinct CDR3 sequences are present, under 20% being singletons, with the ten largest covering around 30%. The sample taken for sequencing was blood, either unsorted or a sorted T cell fraction (not recorded which). The receptors come from a male donor with ankylosing spondylitis or in good health (not recorded which).

The V gene is TRBV2, the J gene TRBJ2-7; D is perhaps TRBD2 (6 bases). CDR1 is SNHLY and CDR2 is FYNNEI in the germline V gene. Trimming took off 4 bases at V and 5 bases at J, with 15 bases between the two ends. This CDR3 comprises 14 residues. The CDR3 loop is CASSAGLQSNEQYF. The CDR3 region has the DNA TGTGCCAGCAGTGCGGGACTCCAGTCTAACGAGCAGTACTTC.

V is TRBV29-1 and J is TRBJ2-1; a possible D gene is TRBD2 (5 bases). Germline CDR1 is SQVTM and CDR2 is ANQGSEA. V dropped 0 bases and J dropped 10 bases, with 16 bases sitting between them. The CDR3 length is 14 residues. The chain's CDR3 is CSVEDRGRGQEQFF. CDR3 DNA: TGCAGCGTTGAAGATCGCGGGCGCGGGCAAGAGCAGTTCTTC.

The chain is built from TRBV7-3 and TRBJ1-1; 7 bases match TRBD1. Trimming cost V 2 bases and J 1 base; bases outside gene matches: 4. CDR1 and CDR2 (germline): SGHTA, FQGTGA. The CDR3 is 15 amino acids. CDR3 DNA: TGTGCCAGCAGCTTAGACGGGACAGCGAACACTGAAGCTTTCTTT. It is translated as CASSLDGTANTEAFF.

This rearrangement joins TRBV5-5 to TRBJ2-7, with a weak D call TRBD1 (5 bases). V was pared by 4 bases and J by 2 bases, with 10 bases between. The CDR3 is made up of 13 amino acids. The germline CDR1 and CDR2 sequences are SGHKS and YYEKEE (reference sequence). CDR3 sequence (DNA): TGTGCCAGCAGCGTAGACAGAGCCTACGAGCAGTACTTC. Translating it yields CASSVDRAYEQYF.

CDR3 in amino acids: CASSRPSGGTDTQYF. The CDR3 region has the DNA TGTGCCAGCAGTAGGCCTAGCGGGGGTACAGATACGCAGTATTTT. The chain couples TRBV12-3 or TRBV12-4 to TRBJ2-3; 10 bases fit TRBD2. The CDR3 runs 15 residues. The trim removed 5 bases at V and 3 bases at J, leaving 5 bases unmatched.

Ten or more counts support this clonotype. The gene calls are TRBV20-1 and TRBJ2-5; D is possibly TRBD2 (6 bases). This CDR3 is built from 13 residues. Germline-derived CDR1 and CDR2 are DFQATT and SNEGSKA (reference sequence). Trimming stripped 6 bases from V and 2 bases from J, with 13 bases between. The CDR3 nucleotides read TGCAGTGCGCCCCGGGGGAATCAAGAGACCCAGTACTTC. This codes for CSAPRGNQETQYF.

The V call is TRBV29-1, the J call TRBJ2-1; the D gene could be TRBD1 or TRBD2 (5 bases each). CDR3 size: 14 residues. The V end was cut by 1 base, the J end by 10 bases, with 17 bases between. The germline V gene encodes CDR1 SQVTM and CDR2 ANQGSEA. In DNA form, the CDR3 reads TGCAGCGTTGAAGGGGGCCTAGCCCTACGGGAGCAGTTCTTC. Amino acid sequence: CSVEGGLALREQFF.

V and J are TRBV12-5 and TRBJ2-5; 9 bases match TRBD2. V dropped 5 bases and J dropped 5; count of bases not matched to a gene: 9. Germline CDR1 LGHNT, CDR2 FRNRAP. The CDR3 is made up of 15 amino acids. CDR3 residues: CASGPSGLACETQYF. CDR3 DNA sequence: TGTGCTAGTGGTCCTTCGGGACTAGCTTGTGAGACCCAGTACTTC.